This passage covers 28 T cell receptor beta chains from one sample sequenced in a study of blood T cells in healthy people across ages. The authors ran a second PCR of about 7 to 12 cycles using a sample-barcoded 5' primer and a J-beta primer mix. TCRdb analysed the 5' RACE reads with MiXCR anew, one entry per CDR3 protein. Among about 970,000 distinct CDR3 sequences listed, approximately 50% were seen once. The specimen sequenced was blood. The receptors were sampled from a woman aged 55-69 years in good health.

The CDR3 sequence: CASSQGTGAGNEKLFF. CDR3 nucleotide sequence: TGCGCCAGCAGCCAAGGGACAGGGGCGGGTAATGAAAAACTGTTTTTT. The gene calls are TRBV4-1 and TRBJ1-4; 9 nucleotides align to TRBD1. V lost 1 base and J lost 4; bases outside the gene matches: 4. Germline CDR1 and CDR2: MGHRA and YSYEKL. This CDR3 comprises 16 residues.

This clonotype occurred once. In DNA form, the CDR3 reads TGTGCCAGCAGCCGCCCCGGGGAGGCACGGTACTTC. Its translation is CASSRPGEARYF. The chain joins TRBV12-3 or TRBV12-4 to TRBJ2-4; tentatively, D is TRBD2 (6 bases). Deletions cut 6 bases from V and 15 bases from J, with 18 bases between. This CDR3 region has 12 residues.

A few counts support this clonotype. The chain links TRBV12-3 or TRBV12-4 to TRBJ2-7, with 10 bases matching TRBD1. The junction had 16 bases not matched to a gene; V was cut back by 6 bases and J by 5 bases. The CDR3 runs to 17 residues. DNA for the CDR3: TGTGCCAGCAGCTACACACTACTCCGGGACAGGGGACACGAGCAGTACTTC. Translated: CASSYTLLRDRGHEQYF.

A word on this clonotype: The junction and the germline gene differ at one end; a read error may be behind it. The J gene is TRBJ2-7, the V gene TRBV4-2, with 9 bases lining up with TRBD2. CDR3 size: 13 residues. Per the germline V gene, CDR1 is LGHNA and CDR2 is YNFKEQ. DNA for the CDR3: TGTGCCAGCAGCCAGCGGGAGGGCAACGAGCAGAACTTC. Its protein product is CASSQREGNEQNF.

Concerning this clonotype: A much larger clone sits a single nucleotide away, making a read error possible. This rearrangement joins TRBV29-1 to TRBJ1-4; D remains ambiguous. The V end was cut by 2 bases, the J end by 4 bases, with 17 bases between. CDR3 length: 16 amino acids. Germline V gene sequence: CDR1 SQVTM, CDR2 ANQGSEA. The DNA of the CDR3 is TGCAGCGTTGAATATATGGCCCCCTCTATTAATGAAAAACTGTTTTTT. Translated, it gives CSVEYMAPSINEKLFF.

This clonotype has just a few counts. The rearrangement links TRBV7-2 to TRBJ2-7, with 10 bases that match TRBD2. Germline assignment: CDR1 SGHTA and CDR2 FQGNSA. This CDR3 has 18 amino acids. V was pared by 1 base and J by 4 bases, with 13 bases of the junction left unmatched. The CDR3 region is CASSLGGGLAGAGYEQYF. The CDR3 bases are TGTGCCAGCAGCTTAGGAGGGGGGCTAGCGGGAGCTGGTTACGAGCAGTACTTC.

V gene TRBV11-2 combines with J gene TRBJ2-7; 7 positions agree with TRBD1. Germline loops: CDR1 SGHAT, CDR2 FQNNGV. J gave up 3 bases and V 6 bases, and 8 bases lay outside the gene matches. This CDR3 region has 14 residues. The CDR3 spells CASRTYRDSYEQYF. CDR3 DNA sequence: TGTGCCAGCAGAACCTACCGGGACAGCTACGAGCAGTACTTC.

This chain joins TRBV7-2 and TRBJ2-5, with D possibly being TRBD2 (6 bases). The CDR3 runs 14 residues. Germline values: CDR1 SGHTA, CDR2 FQGNSA. V lost 6 bases to trimming and J lost 7 bases, with 18 bases between them. CDR3 sequence (DNA): TGTGCCAGCAGACAGCCCCGGGAGCGGATGACCCAGTACTTC. This gives the protein CASRQPRERMTQYF.

The rearrangement joins TRBV6-1 to TRBJ2-4; no clear D. The DNA end favors TRBJ2-5, so the J call may be wrong. CDR1 and CDR2 from the germline V gene are MNHNS and SASEGT. The CDR3 contains 13 residues. CDR3 in amino acids: CASSDFGGETQYF. CDR3 sequence (DNA): TGTGCCAGCAGTGATTTTGGTGGTGAGACCCAGTACTTC.

Only a few counts were recorded for this clonotype. The chain recombines TRBV27 with TRBJ2-4; perhaps TRBD2 as D (6 bases). The CDR3 is made up of 16 amino acids. Per germline, CDR1 MNHEY and CDR2 SMNVEV (reference sequence). V lost 5 bases to trimming and J lost 0 bases, with 14 bases between them. CDR3 DNA: TGTGCCAGCAGTGGTAGCGGAGGGTTAGCCAAAAACATTCAGTACTTC. Protein product: CASSGSGGLAKNIQYF.

With respect to this clonotype: The germline gene is not matched at one end of the junction; a read error may be the cause. The V and J genes are TRBV7-7 and TRBJ2-7; 7 positions agree with TRBD1. The germline V gene encodes CDR1 SSHAT and CDR2 FNYEAQ (reference sequence). The CDR3 has 13 amino acids. CDR3 nucleotides: TGTGCCAGCAGCTTAAACAGGGGCTACGGGCAGTACTTC. This sequence encodes CASSLNRGYGQYF.

This chain connects TRBV20-1 to TRBJ2-1; 10 positions agree with TRBD2. This CDR3 contains 15 residues. V shed 0 bases and J 3 bases; nucleotides not matched to a gene: 2. Germline values: CDR1 DFQATT, CDR2 SNEGSKA (reference sequence). The CDR3 sequence is CSARESGRGYNEQFF. In DNA, the CDR3 is TGCAGTGCTAGAGAAAGCGGGAGGGGCTACAATGAGCAGTTCTTC.

This clonotype was counted only a few times. The chain carries TRBV11-3 and TRBJ2-4; perhaps TRBD1 as D (5 bases). This CDR3 is built from 12 residues. CDR1 and CDR2 (germline): SGHNT, YENEEA. Deletions cut 5 bases from V and 7 bases from J, with 9 bases between. This CDR3 reads CASSLDSNIQYF. The CDR3 region has the DNA TGTGCCAGCAGCCTTGACAGTAACATTCAGTACTTC.

The J gene is TRBJ2-7, the V gene TRBV6-5, with 10 bases aligning to TRBD1. The CDR3 totals 15 residues. Germline loops: CDR1 MNHEY, CDR2 SVGAGI. V gave up 5 bases and J gave up 3 bases; unmatched junction bases: 7. The DNA for the CDR3 is TGTGCCAGCAGTGAACCCGGGACAGGGGTCTACGAGCAGTACTTC. It translates to CASSEPGTGVYEQYF.

This rearrangement joins TRBV6-5 to TRBJ2-7, with D unclear. Germline V lookup: CDR1 MNHEY, CDR2 SVGAGI. V gave up 8 bases and J gave up 2 bases, with 19 bases separating them. The CDR3 sequence is 15 residues long. This CDR3 reads CASHPQVPPAYEQYF. The DNA for the CDR3 is TGTGCCAGCCATCCGCAGGTGCCCCCCGCCTACGAGCAGTACTTC.

Worth noting for this clonotype: Relative to the germline gene, one junction end is altered; a read error may explain this. J is TRBJ2-5 and V is TRBV6-6; TRBD1 might be the D (5 bases). The DNA end lines up better with TRBJ2-7; the J call may be wrong. This CDR3 is 12 amino acids long. Looked up from germline, CDR1 is MNHNY and CDR2 is SVGAGI (reference sequence). The CDR3 nucleotides read TGTACCAGCAGCCCAGGGTTCTACGAGCAGTACTTC. It translates to CTSSPGFYEQYF.

This clonotype occurred a few times. The rearrangement joins TRBV12-3 or TRBV12-4 to TRBJ2-7, with 7 bases matching TRBD2. The end of the DNA fits TRBJ2-1 better, so the J call may be wrong. The CDR3 loop spans 13 amino acids. In DNA, the CDR3 is TGTGCCAGCAGTTATCAGCGGGACCGCGAGCAGTTCTTC. Protein: CASSYQRDREQFF.

This clonotype was counted between two and nine times. The V and J genes are TRBV12-3 or TRBV12-4 and TRBJ2-3; D is unresolved. The length of the CDR3 is 15 residues. Trimming stripped 6 bases from V and 3 bases from J, with 16 bases between. The CDR3 sequence is CASSSATLVTDTQYF. The CDR3 bases are TGTGCCAGCAGCTCCGCGACCCTAGTTACAGATACGCAGTATTTT.

The gene calls are TRBV29-1 and TRBJ1-2; 8 bases agree with TRBD1. The ends lost 7 bases at V and 8 bases at J; junction bases unmatched: 12. The germline CDR1 and CDR2 sequences are SQVTM and ANQGSEA. This CDR3 comprises 13 residues. The CDR3 spells CSAPRRQGHGYTF. The CDR3 DNA is TGCAGCGCCCCCCGCCGACAGGGGCACGGCTACACCTTC.

The rearrangement links TRBV7-9 to TRBJ2-3; D might be TRBD1 or TRBD2, each matching 6 bases. CDR1 and CDR2 (germline): SEHNR, FQNEAQ (reference sequence). Trimming stripped 6 bases from V and 2 bases from J, with 24 bases between. The CDR3 extends over 18 amino acids. The CDR3 coding sequence is TGTGCCAGCAGGGCGGGAAAGTGGGACACGAAACCCACAGATACGCAGTATTTT. Translation: CASRAGKWDTKPTDTQYF.

V is TRBV29-1 and J is TRBJ2-3; D unresolved. The CDR3 is 12 residues long. Between the trimmed V and J ends, which lost 7 bases and 2 bases, there was a span of 10 bases. The germline gives CDR1 SQVTM, CDR2 ANQGSEA. The CDR3 DNA reads as TGCAGCGCTTGCCCAAACACAGATACGCAGTATTTT. This translates into CSACPNTDTQYF.

The chain employs TRBV6-5 and TRBJ1-2; 7 positions agree with TRBD1. Germline CDR1 is MNHEY and CDR2 is SVGAGI. The CDR3 has 14 amino acids. J was trimmed by 4 bases and V by 5 bases; bases with no gene match: 7. The CDR3 reads CASSPGTVGYGYTF. CDR3 nucleotide sequence: TGTGCCAGCAGTCCCGGGACAGTGGGCTATGGCTACACCTTC.

The chain joins TRBV6-2 or TRBV6-3 to TRBJ2-3; TRBD2 matches at 7 bases. This CDR3 is built from 15 residues. The germline gives CDR1 MNHEY, CDR2 SVGEGT. Losses at the gene ends were 2 bases for V and 5 bases for J; bases not matched to a gene: 7. CDR3 in amino acids: CASSYLGLEKDTQYF. The CDR3 DNA sequence: TGTGCCAGCAGTTACCTCGGACTAGAGAAAGATACGCAGTATTTT.

The chain is built from TRBV5-6 and TRBJ2-1; the match to TRBD2 covers 7 bases. J lost 13 bases, V lost 2 bases, and 6 bases had no gene match. The germline V gene has CDR1 SGHDT and CDR2 YYEEEE. The CDR3 is 12 amino acids. CDR3 sequence reads: CASSLELATQFF. The DNA of the CDR3 is TGTGCCAGCAGCTTAGAACTAGCGACCCAGTTCTTC.

This clonotype was seen a few times. The V call is TRBV7-2, the J call TRBJ1-2, with TRBD1 matching over 8 bases. The ends lost 6 bases at V and 4 bases at J; junction bases unmatched: 13. CDR3 length equals 16 residues. Germline CDR1 is SGHTA and CDR2 is FQGNSA. The CDR3 is CASRDPDRGGAYGYTF. CDR3 coding DNA: TGTGCCAGCAGGGATCCCGACAGGGGAGGGGCCTATGGCTACACCTTC.

V and J are TRBV5-6 and TRBJ2-2; no clear D. Trimming pared 3 bases from V and 2 bases from J, leaving 14 bases between. The germline gives CDR1 SGHDT, CDR2 YYEEEE. This CDR3 contains 16 residues. CDR3: CASSWIGQTNTGELFF. CDR3 DNA sequence: TGTGCCAGCAGCTGGATCGGGCAGACCAACACCGGGGAGCTGTTTTTT.

This chain links TRBV4-2 with TRBJ2-6; 8 bases agree with TRBD1. Trimming cost V 4 bases and J 0 bases; bases outside gene matches: 8. The CDR3 totals 18 residues. Germline CDR1 is LGHNA and CDR2 is YNFKEQ. Here the CDR3 DNA reads TGTGCCAGCAGCCCCCACCGGGACAGGTTCTCTGGGGCCAACGTCCTGACTTTC. This gives the protein CASSPHRDRFSGANVLTF.

CDR3 protein: CASSFLAGGRSETQYF. The DNA of the CDR3 is TGTGCCAGCAGCTTCCTAGCGGGAGGGCGGTCGGAGACCCAGTACTTC. This sequence joins TRBV7-3 and TRBJ2-5; 12 nucleotides align to TRBD2. CDR3 length: 16 residues. CDR1 and CDR2 from the germline V gene are SGHTA and FQGTGA. After removal of 3 bases from V and 5 bases from J, the junction contained 7 bases not matched to a gene.